One T cell receptor (beta chain) is described in this entry. The entry originates in a study of CD8+CD57+ T cells in acquired aplastic anemia. The ends lost 8 bases at V and 2 bases at J; junction bases unmatched: 8. CDR3 size: 14 residues. The germline V gene encodes CDR1 SGHRS and CDR2 YFSETQ. For sequencing, patients were chosen who had shown expansion of CD8+CD57+ cells by flow cytometry. Profiles of TCR beta VDJ and CDR3 were generated from a genomic DNA template. TCRdb reprocessed the reads with MiXCR, giving one entry per CDR3 protein. The sample lists 160,000 or so distinct CDR3 sequences; 45% to 50% were seen once.

This chain connects TRBV5-1 to TRBJ2-3, with 7 bases matching TRBD1. The source is a human donor with aplastic anemia. Sequences were obtained from sorted CD4+, CD8+, or CD8+CD57+ T cells (not recorded which) from PBMCs. The CDR3: CASRPGGTTDTQYF. DNA for the CDR3: TGCGCCAGTAGACCAGGGGGAACCACAGATACGCAGTATTTT.